Presented here are 30 T cell receptor beta chains from one specimen sequenced in a study of T-cell memory formation after mild COVID-19. TCRdb redid the calling of the 5' RACE reads with MiXCR, one entry per CDR3 protein. The data show some 46,000 distinct CDR3 sequences, around 6.3% seen once. Sequencing used PBMCs or a T cell subset sorted from them (not recorded which). The receptors were gathered from an adult who had mild COVID-19 (a few samples of this study predate the infection). Cell type and time point are not known.

The CDR3 loop reads CASSLKPGTSSLSETQYF. The CDR3 bases are TGTGCCAGCTCGCTCAAACCCGGGACTAGCAGTTTATCGGAGACCCAGTACTTC. This chain links TRBV18 with TRBJ2-5; 9 bases are a match to TRBD2. Germline CDR1 KGHSH, CDR2 LQKENI. CDR3 length equals 18 residues. After removal of 6 bases from V and 5 bases from J, the junction contained 19 bases not matched to a gene.

This clonotype was seen a handful of times. V gene TRBV6-2 or TRBV6-3 combines with J gene TRBJ1-1; the D is unclear. CDR3 length: 13 residues. The ends were cut back, 3 bases at V and 7 bases at J, with 12 bases in the middle. Germline values: CDR1 MNHEY, CDR2 SVGEGT. CDR3: CASSYAPTNEAFF. The CDR3 bases are TGTGCCAGCAGTTATGCCCCCACGAATGAAGCTTTCTTT.

This clonotype was counted only a few times. The V call is TRBV5-1, the J call TRBJ1-2; TRBD1 matches 7 bases. The V gene end was trimmed by 0 bases and the J gene end by 5 bases; junction bases not matched to a gene: 7. From germline, CDR1 is SGHRS and CDR2 YFSETQ. The CDR3 covers 15 residues. CDR3 region: CASSLGRGPGYGYTF. The CDR3 DNA sequence: TGCGCCAGCAGCTTGGGGAGGGGGCCCGGATATGGCTACACCTTC.

This clonotype was counted at least ten times. The chain joins TRBV10-3 to TRBJ2-1, with TRBD1 matching 10 bases. V lost 5 bases and J lost 2; bases outside the gene matches: 6. Germline V gene data show CDR1 as ENHRY and CDR2 as SYGVKD. CDR3 length equals 16 residues. CDR3 protein: CAISSDRGDAYNEQFF. Written as DNA, the CDR3 is TGTGCCATCAGTTCGGACAGGGGGGACGCCTACAATGAGCAGTTCTTC.

The table lists this clonotype with many counts. This chain uses TRBV24-1 with TRBJ2-1; TRBD2 matches 15 bases. There are 18 residues in the CDR3. Germline V gene sequence: CDR1 KGHDR, CDR2 SFDVKD. V lost 3 bases to trimming and J lost 7 bases; unmatched junction nucleotides: 9. CDR3: CATSDPGTSGRNRNEQFF. CDR3 DNA: TGTGCCACCAGTGATCCCGGGACTAGCGGGAGGAATCGAAATGAGCAGTTCTTC.

In its sample, this clonotype was seen many times. At one of its ends the junction is not consistent with the germline gene, which may arise from a read error. This chain links TRBV7-2 with TRBJ2-4, with D perhaps matching TRBD2 (6 bases). This CDR3 spans 14 amino acids. Germline V gene sequence: CDR1 SGHTA, CDR2 FQGNSA. The CDR3 DNA follows: TGTGCCAGCAGCTTAGCCCGGGAGCAAAACACTCAGTACTTC. As protein: CASSLAREQNTQYF.

This clonotype was seen more than once but under ten times. This chain joins TRBV19 and TRBJ2-6, with 12 bases matching TRBD1. V was pared by 10 bases and J by 2 bases, with 9 bases of the junction left unmatched. The CDR3 runs 17 residues. Germline-derived CDR1 and CDR2 are LNHDA and SQIVND (reference sequence). CDR3 amino acids: CATKRGQGAAGANVLTF. In DNA, the CDR3 is TGTGCCACCAAGAGGGGACAGGGGGCGGCTGGGGCCAACGTCCTGACTTTC.

The table lists this clonotype with many counts. V is TRBV18 and J is TRBJ2-7; TRBD1 might be the D (5 bases). This CDR3 comprises 14 residues. Per the germline V gene, CDR1 is KGHSH and CDR2 is LQKENI. V lost 2 bases to trimming and J lost 3 bases, with 11 bases between them. The CDR3 DNA is TGTGCCAGCTCACCAGCAGGGAAAGACTACGAGCAGTACTTC. Protein product: CASSPAGKDYEQYF.

This clonotype was seen repeatedly, ten times or more. The rearrangement links TRBV7-2 to TRBJ2-7; tentative D call: TRBD2 (7 bases). The CDR3 length is 15 residues. The germline V gene has CDR1 SGHTA and CDR2 FQGNSA. Trimming stripped 4 bases from V and 0 bases from J, with 13 bases between. For the CDR3, the DNA is TGTGCCAGCAGCTCCCAGGGGACTAACTCCTACGAGCAGTACTTC. Translation gives CASSSQGTNSYEQYF.

This rearrangement joins TRBV7-2 to TRBJ2-3; 8 positions agree with TRBD2. J gave up 4 bases and V 3 bases, and 6 bases lay outside the gene matches. Germline V gene sequence: CDR1 SGHTA, CDR2 FQGNSA. This CDR3 comprises 15 residues. CDR3 sequence (DNA): TGTGCCAGCAGCTTGGCGGGGGGCCGAGCAGATACGCAGTATTTT. This codes for CASSLAGGRADTQYF.

Ten or more counts support this clonotype. The chain employs TRBV7-2 and TRBJ2-7, with 9 bases lining up with TRBD2. J lost 3 bases, V lost 5 bases, and 14 bases had no gene match. The CDR3 consists of 17 residues. The germline CDR1 and CDR2 sequences are SGHTA and FQGNSA. The CDR3 reads CASSPTPRLAVDYEQYF. CDR3 nucleotides: TGTGCCAGCAGCCCTACCCCCAGACTAGCGGTTGACTACGAGCAGTACTTC.

The chain is built from TRBV7-3 and TRBJ2-3; D is unresolved. The V gene's germline CDR1 is SGHTA and CDR2 FQGTGA. This CDR3 spans 12 amino acids. V lost 7 bases, J lost 4 bases, and 9 bases lay in between. CDR3 nucleotides: TGTGCCAGCACTGACATCCCAGATACGCAGTATTTT. This gives the protein CASTDIPDTQYF.

The rearrangement links TRBV15 to TRBJ1-1; D unclear. The CDR3 is 15 residues long. V dropped 0 bases and J dropped 2 bases, with 10 bases sitting between them. The germline gives CDR1 LNHNV, CDR2 YYDKDF (reference sequence). CDR3 DNA sequence: TGTGCCACCAGCAGAGACCGGGGAACAAACACTGAAGCTTTCTTT. This translates into CATSRDRGTNTEAFF.

This clonotype was recorded at least ten times. The J gene is TRBJ2-7, the V gene TRBV7-2; weak D call: TRBD2 (6 bases). CDR3 size: 13 residues. V dropped 1 base and J dropped 6 bases, with 10 bases sitting between them. CDR1 and CDR2 (germline): SGHTA, FQGNSA. CDR3 sequence: CASSLGTNLEQYF. The CDR3 DNA reads TGTGCCAGCAGCTTAGGGACTAACCTCGAGCAGTACTTC.

The table lists this clonotype with a few counts. The chain uses TRBV4-3 and TRBJ2-6; D gene ambiguous. This CDR3 has 16 amino acids. V was cut by 0 bases and J by 2 bases, with 8 bases left in between. The germline V gene encodes CDR1 LGHNA and CDR2 YSLEER. The CDR3 DNA reads TGCGCCAGCAGCCAAGAATATGGGGCTGGGGCCAACGTCCTGACTTTC. Amino acids: CASSQEYGAGANVLTF.

This clonotype was seen only a few times. J is TRBJ1-1 and V is TRBV29-1, with 7 bases identical to TRBD1. After removal of 6 bases from V and 2 bases from J, the junction contained 9 bases not matched to a gene. Germline CDR1 SQVTM, CDR2 ANQGSEA. The CDR3 spans 14 residues. The CDR3 region has the DNA TGCAGCGTGGACACGACAGGGACTAACACTGAAGCTTTCTTT. Its protein product is CSVDTTGTNTEAFF.

This clonotype was seen only a few times. The rearrangement links TRBV5-5 to TRBJ1-2; possible D gene TRBD1, 6 bases. V lost 3 bases and J 6 bases, leaving 21 bases between the germline ends. The CDR3 sequence is 16 residues long. Germline CDR1 and CDR2: SGHKS and YYEKEE (reference sequence). The CDR3 coding sequence is TGTGCCAGCAGCTGGGTACCGGGACAACTAACTAATGGCTACACCTTC. Its translation is CASSWVPGQLTNGYTF.

This clonotype was observed at least ten times. The rearrangement joins TRBV7-6 to TRBJ1-5; tentatively, D is TRBD1 (5 bases). Between the trimmed V and J ends, which lost 1 base and 2 bases, there was a span of 9 bases. The CDR3 is 15 amino acids. Germline CDR1 SGHVS, CDR2 FNYEAQ. The CDR3 loop is CASSLGGLGNQPQHF. For the CDR3, the DNA is TGTGCCAGCAGCTTAGGGGGGTTAGGCAATCAGCCCCAGCATTTT.

This clonotype was counted many times. The chain couples TRBV10-3 to TRBJ2-1; 14 bases agree with TRBD2. J was trimmed by 2 bases and V by 6 bases; bases with no gene match: 3. Germline V gene data show CDR1 as ENHRY and CDR2 as SYGVKD. This CDR3 is built from 16 residues. The CDR3 loop reads CAIRGTSGRTYNEQFF. In DNA, the CDR3 is TGTGCCATCAGAGGGACTAGCGGGAGAACCTACAATGAGCAGTTCTTC.

This clonotype was picked up a small number of times. This rearrangement joins TRBV19 to TRBJ2-5, with 9 bases fitting TRBD2. Germline assignment: CDR1 LNHDA and CDR2 SQIVND (reference sequence). This CDR3 is built from 16 residues. V shed 3 bases, J shed 2 bases, and the junction held 7 bases outside the gene matches. The CDR3 spells CASSMWASGDQETQYF. Written as DNA, the CDR3 is TGTGCCAGTAGTATGTGGGCTAGCGGGGATCAAGAGACCCAGTACTTC.

This clonotype was seen ten or more times. This chain links TRBV10-2 with TRBJ2-2, with 8 bases that match TRBD1. This CDR3 has 15 residues. Germline loops: CDR1 WSHSY, CDR2 SAAADI. After removal of 5 bases from V and 1 base from J, the junction contained 3 bases not matched to a gene. In DNA, the CDR3 is TGCGCCAGCAGTACCGGGACAGGGAACACCGGGGAGCTGTTTTTT. Its translation is CASSTGTGNTGELFF.

Worth noting for this clonotype: With a much larger clone just one base away, this may be a read error. The chain has TRBV12-3 or TRBV12-4 and TRBJ1-1; TRBD1 matches 7 bases. The CDR3 is 15 residues long. With 2 bases clipped from V and 10 bases from J, the junction kept 13 bases outside the gene matches. CDR3 DNA: TGTGCCAGCAGTTTACGTCGACAGGGTTTCGCTGTAGCTTTCTTT. It yields the protein CASSLRRQGFAVAFF.

This chain joins TRBV27 and TRBJ1-5; D remains ambiguous. V shed 2 bases and J shed 6 bases, with 8 bases lying between them. This CDR3 spans 13 amino acids. Germline CDR1 MNHEY, CDR2 SMNVEV (reference sequence). The DNA for the CDR3 is TGTGCCAGCAGTTTACAGGTTGGTCAGCCCCAGCATTTT. The encoded protein is CASSLQVGQPQHF.

In this sample, this clonotype turned up a few times. V and J are TRBV30 and TRBJ1-1, with D unresolved. This CDR3 spans 13 amino acids. The germline V gene encodes CDR1 GTSNPN and CDR2 SVGIG (reference sequence). Trimming shortened V by 7 bases and J by 2 bases, and 14 bases separated the two germline ends. Written as DNA, the CDR3 is TGTGCCTTCCAACCAGGCCACAACACTGAAGCTTTCTTT. Protein product: CAFQPGHNTEAFF.

At least ten counts were recorded for this clonotype. J is TRBJ2-1 and V is TRBV20-1, with 7 bases aligning to TRBD2. Germline values: CDR1 DFQATT, CDR2 SNEGSKA (reference sequence). With V trimmed by 0 bases and J by 5 bases, 7 bases remained unmatched. The CDR3 loop spans 15 amino acids. CDR3 nucleotides: TGCAGTGCTAGAGATCAGGGCGGGAGAAACAATGAGCAGTTCTTC. This encodes CSARDQGGRNNEQFF.

This clonotype appeared many times. The gene calls are TRBV5-6 and TRBJ2-1; TRBD2 aligns across 11 bases. Trimming removed 3 bases from V and 4 bases from J; junction bases left unmatched: 6. The V gene's germline CDR1 is SGHDT and CDR2 YYEEEE. This CDR3 is 16 amino acids long. The CDR3 here is CASSSKRLAGYNEQFF. The CDR3 region has the DNA TGTGCCAGCAGCTCGAAGAGACTAGCGGGGTACAATGAGCAGTTCTTC.

This clonotype was observed many times. The rearrangement links TRBV7-3 to TRBJ2-2; D possibly corresponds to TRBD1 (5 bases). Germline CDR1 SGHTA, CDR2 FQGTGA. The V gene lost 6 bases and the J gene lost 1 base, with 9 bases spanning the gap. There are 14 residues in the CDR3. The CDR3 nucleotides are TGTGCCAGCAGTTACGACAGGAACACCGGGGAGCTGTTTTTT. The encoded protein is CASSYDRNTGELFF.

This clonotype was seen a handful of times. The V and J genes are TRBV11-3 and TRBJ2-1, with D maybe TRBD1 (5 bases). Trimming took off 5 bases at V and 4 bases at J, with 12 bases between the two ends. The CDR3 contains 14 residues. CDR1 is SGHNT and CDR2 is YENEEA in the germline V gene. The CDR3 loop is CASSHDSLYNEQFF. The CDR3 region has the DNA TGTGCCAGCAGCCACGACAGCTTATACAATGAGCAGTTCTTC.

This rearrangement joins TRBV7-9 to TRBJ2-6; 8 positions agree with TRBD2. V was pared by 5 bases and J by 4 bases, with 16 bases of the junction left unmatched. The CDR3 is 19 residues long. Germline V gene lookup returns CDR1 SEHNR and CDR2 FQNEAQ (reference sequence). This CDR3 reads CASSPLAGLGSGGANVLTF. DNA for the CDR3: TGTGCCAGCAGCCCGCTAGCGGGTCTCGGCTCAGGCGGGGCCAACGTCCTGACTTTC.

In this sample, this clonotype turned up many times. V is TRBV30 and J is TRBJ2-5; 8 nucleotides line up with TRBD1. The CDR3 sequence is 14 residues long. With 3 bases clipped from V and 7 bases from J, the junction kept 10 bases outside the gene matches. Germline V gene lookup returns CDR1 GTSNPN and CDR2 SVGIG (reference sequence). The CDR3 loop is CAWRKPTGVWTQYF. In DNA form, the CDR3 reads TGTGCCTGGAGAAAACCGACAGGGGTGTGGACCCAGTACTTC.